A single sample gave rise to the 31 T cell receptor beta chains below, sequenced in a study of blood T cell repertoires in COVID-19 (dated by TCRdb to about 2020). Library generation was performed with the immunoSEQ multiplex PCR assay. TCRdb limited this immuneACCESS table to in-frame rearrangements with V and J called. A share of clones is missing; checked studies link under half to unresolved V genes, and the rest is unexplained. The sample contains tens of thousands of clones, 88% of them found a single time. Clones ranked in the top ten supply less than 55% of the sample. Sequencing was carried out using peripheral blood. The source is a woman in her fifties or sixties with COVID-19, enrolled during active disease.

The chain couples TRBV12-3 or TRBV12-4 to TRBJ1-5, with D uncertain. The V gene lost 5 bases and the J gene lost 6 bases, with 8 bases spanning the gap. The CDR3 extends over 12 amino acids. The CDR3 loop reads CASSPQSQPQHF. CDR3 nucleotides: TGTGCCAGCAGTCCGCAGTCTCAGCCCCAGCATTTT.

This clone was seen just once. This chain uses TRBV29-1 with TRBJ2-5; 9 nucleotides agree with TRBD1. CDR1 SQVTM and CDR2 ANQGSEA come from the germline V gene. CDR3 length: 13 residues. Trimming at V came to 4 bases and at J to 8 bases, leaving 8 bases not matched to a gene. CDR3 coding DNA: TGCAGCGTTGGGACAGGGGTCCTTTCAACCCAGTACTTC. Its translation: CSVGTGVLSTQYF.

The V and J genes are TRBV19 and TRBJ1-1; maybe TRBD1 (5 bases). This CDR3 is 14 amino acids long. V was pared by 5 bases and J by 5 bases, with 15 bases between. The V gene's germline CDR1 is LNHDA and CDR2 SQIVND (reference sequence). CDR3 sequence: CASSPTGGGTEAFF. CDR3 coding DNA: TGTGCCAGTAGTCCCACCGGGGGGGGAACTGAAGCTTTCTTT.

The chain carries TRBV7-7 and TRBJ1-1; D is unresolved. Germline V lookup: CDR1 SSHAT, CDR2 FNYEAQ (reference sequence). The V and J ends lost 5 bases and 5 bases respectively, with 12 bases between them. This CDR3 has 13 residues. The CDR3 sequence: CASSLLRDTEAFF. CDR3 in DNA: TGTGCCAGCAGCCTTCTTCGCGATACTGAAGCTTTCTTT.

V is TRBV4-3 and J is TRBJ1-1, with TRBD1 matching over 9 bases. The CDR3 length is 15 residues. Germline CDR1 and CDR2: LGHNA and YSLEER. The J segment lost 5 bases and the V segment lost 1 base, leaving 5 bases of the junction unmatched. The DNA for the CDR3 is TGCGCCAGCAGCCAAGGAGGGACAGGGTGGACTGAAGCTTTCTTT. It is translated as CASSQGGTGWTEAFF.

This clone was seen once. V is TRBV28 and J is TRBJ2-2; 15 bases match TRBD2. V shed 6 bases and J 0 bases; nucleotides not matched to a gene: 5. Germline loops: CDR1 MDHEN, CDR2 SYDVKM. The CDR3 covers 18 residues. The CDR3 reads CASRWTSGRVANTGELFF. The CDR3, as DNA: TGTGCCAGCAGGTGGACTAGCGGGAGGGTCGCGAACACCGGGGAGCTGTTTTTT.

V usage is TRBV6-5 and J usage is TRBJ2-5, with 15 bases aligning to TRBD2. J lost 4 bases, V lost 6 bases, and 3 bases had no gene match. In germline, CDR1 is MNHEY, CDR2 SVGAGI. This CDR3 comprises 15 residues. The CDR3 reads CASRLGLAGGETQYF. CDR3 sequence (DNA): TGTGCCAGCAGGCTGGGACTAGCGGGAGGAGAGACCCAGTACTTC.

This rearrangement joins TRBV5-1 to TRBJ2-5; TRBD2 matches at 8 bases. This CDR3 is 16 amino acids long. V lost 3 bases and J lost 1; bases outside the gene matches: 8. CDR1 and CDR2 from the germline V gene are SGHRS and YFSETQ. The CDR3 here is CASSSLSGTSQETQYF. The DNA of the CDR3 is TGCGCCAGCAGCTCTCTTAGCGGGACATCCCAAGAGACCCAGTACTTC.

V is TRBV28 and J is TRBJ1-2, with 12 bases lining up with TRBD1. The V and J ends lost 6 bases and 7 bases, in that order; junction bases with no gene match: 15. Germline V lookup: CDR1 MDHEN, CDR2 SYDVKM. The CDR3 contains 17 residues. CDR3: CASSHGGTGGPLTGYTF. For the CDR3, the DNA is TGTGCCAGCAGCCATGGGGGGACAGGGGGCCCTCTGACTGGCTACACCTTC.

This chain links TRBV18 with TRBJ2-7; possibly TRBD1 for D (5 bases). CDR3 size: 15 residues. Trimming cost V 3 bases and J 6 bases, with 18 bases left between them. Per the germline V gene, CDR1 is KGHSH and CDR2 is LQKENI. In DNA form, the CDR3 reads TGTGCCAGCTCACCTCAGGGCGATGGATTCGGCGAGCAGTACTTC. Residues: CASSPQGDGFGEQYF.

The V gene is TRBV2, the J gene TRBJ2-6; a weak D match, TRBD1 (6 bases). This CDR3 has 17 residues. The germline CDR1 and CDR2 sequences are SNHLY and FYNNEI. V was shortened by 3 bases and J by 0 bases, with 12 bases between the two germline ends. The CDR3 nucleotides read TGTGCCAGCAGTGAGGGCAGGGGTTACTCTGGGGCCAACGTCCTGACTTTC. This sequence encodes CASSEGRGYSGANVLTF.

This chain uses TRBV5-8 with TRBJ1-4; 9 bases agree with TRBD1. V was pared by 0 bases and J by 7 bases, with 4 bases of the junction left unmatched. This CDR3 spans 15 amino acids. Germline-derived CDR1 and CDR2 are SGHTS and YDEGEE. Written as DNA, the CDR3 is TGTGCCAGCAGCTTGGTCAGGACAGGGGTTGAAAAACTGTTTTTT. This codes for CASSLVRTGVEKLFF.

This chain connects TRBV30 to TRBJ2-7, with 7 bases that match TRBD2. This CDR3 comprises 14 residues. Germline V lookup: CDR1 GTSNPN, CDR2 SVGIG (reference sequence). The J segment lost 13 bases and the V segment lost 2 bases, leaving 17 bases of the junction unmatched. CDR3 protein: CAWSPQGGPVGQYF. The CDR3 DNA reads TGTGCCTGGAGTCCCCAGGGAGGGCCGGTTGGTCAATACTTC.

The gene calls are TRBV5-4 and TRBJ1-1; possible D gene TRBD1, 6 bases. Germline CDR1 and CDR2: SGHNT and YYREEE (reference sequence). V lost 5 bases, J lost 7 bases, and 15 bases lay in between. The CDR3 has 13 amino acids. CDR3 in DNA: TGTGCCAGCAGACACAGGGCTGACAGTGAAGCTTTCTTT. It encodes CASRHRADSEAFF.

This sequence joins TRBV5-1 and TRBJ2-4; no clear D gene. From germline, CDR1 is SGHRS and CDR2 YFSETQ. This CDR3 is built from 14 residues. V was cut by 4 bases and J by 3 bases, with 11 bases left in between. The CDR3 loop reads CASSVTVDKNIQYF. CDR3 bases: TGCGCCAGCAGCGTCACGGTCGACAAAAACATTCAGTACTTC.

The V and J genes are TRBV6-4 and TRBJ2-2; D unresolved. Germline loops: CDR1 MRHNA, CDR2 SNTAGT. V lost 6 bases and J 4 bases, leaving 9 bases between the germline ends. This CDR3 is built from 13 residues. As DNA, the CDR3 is TGTGCCAGCAGCGCCCAGGTCACCGGGGAGCTGTTTTTT. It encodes CASSAQVTGELFF.

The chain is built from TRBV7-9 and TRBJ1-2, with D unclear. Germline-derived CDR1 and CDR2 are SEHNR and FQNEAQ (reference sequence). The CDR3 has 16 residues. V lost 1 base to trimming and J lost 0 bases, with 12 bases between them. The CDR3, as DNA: TGTGCCAGCAGCTTAGTTGCGGAGTGGACTAACTATGGCTACACCTTC. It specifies CASSLVAEWTNYGYTF. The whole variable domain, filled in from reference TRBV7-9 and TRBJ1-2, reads DTGVSQNPRHKITKRGQNVTFRCDPISEHNRLYWYRQTLGQGPEFLTYFQNEAQLEKSRLLSDRFSAERPKGSFSTLEIQRTEQGDSAMYLCASSLVAEWTNYGYTFGSGTRLTVV.

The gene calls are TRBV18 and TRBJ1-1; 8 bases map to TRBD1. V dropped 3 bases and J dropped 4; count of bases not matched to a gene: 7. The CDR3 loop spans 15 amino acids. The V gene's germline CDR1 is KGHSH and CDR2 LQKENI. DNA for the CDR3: TGTGCCAGCTCACCCGACAGGGGAGGAGGCACTGAAGCTTTCTTT. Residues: CASSPDRGGGTEAFF.

CDR3 DNA: TGCGCCAGCAGCCAAGATCCGACAGACCCTGAAGCTTTCTTT. Amino acids: CASSQDPTDPEAFF. The chain is built from TRBV4-1 and TRBJ1-1; D perhaps matches TRBD1 (5 bases). Trimming took off 0 bases at V and 6 bases at J, with 11 bases between the two ends. The germline CDR1 and CDR2 sequences are MGHRA and YSYEKL. CDR3 length equals 14 residues.

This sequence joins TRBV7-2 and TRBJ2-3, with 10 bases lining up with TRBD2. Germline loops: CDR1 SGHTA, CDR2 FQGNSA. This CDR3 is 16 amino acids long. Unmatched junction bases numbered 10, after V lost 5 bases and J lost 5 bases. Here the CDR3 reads CASSLQLAGIVDTQYF. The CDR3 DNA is TGTGCCAGCAGCCTTCAACTAGCGGGAATAGTAGATACGCAGTATTTT.

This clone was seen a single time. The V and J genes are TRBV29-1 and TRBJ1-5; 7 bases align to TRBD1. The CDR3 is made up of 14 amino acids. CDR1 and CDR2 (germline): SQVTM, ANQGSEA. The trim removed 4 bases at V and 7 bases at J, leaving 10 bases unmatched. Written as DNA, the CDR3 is TGCAGCGTTGCTTCTGACAGGGTTGGGCAGCCCCAGCATTTT. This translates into CSVASDRVGQPQHF.

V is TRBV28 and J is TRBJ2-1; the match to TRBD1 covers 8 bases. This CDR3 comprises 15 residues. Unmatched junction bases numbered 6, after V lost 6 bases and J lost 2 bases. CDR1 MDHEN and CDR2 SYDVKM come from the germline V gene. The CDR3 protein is CASSQGQGTYNEQFF. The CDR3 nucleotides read TGTGCCAGCAGCCAAGGACAGGGTACCTACAATGAGCAGTTCTTC.

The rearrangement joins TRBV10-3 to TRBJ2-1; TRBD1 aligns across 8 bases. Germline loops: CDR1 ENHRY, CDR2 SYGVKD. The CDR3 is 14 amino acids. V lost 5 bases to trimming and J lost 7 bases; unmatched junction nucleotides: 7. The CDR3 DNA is TGTGCCATCAGTCCCGGGACAGGTAGGAATGAGCAGTTCTTC. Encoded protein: CAISPGTGRNEQFF.

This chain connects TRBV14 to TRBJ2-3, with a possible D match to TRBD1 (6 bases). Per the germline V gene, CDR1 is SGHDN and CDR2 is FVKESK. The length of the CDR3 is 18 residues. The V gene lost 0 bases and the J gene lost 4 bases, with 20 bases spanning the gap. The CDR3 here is CASSQEYGQSLGADTQYF. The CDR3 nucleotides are TGTGCCAGCAGCCAAGAGTACGGACAGTCCTTAGGGGCAGATACGCAGTATTTT.

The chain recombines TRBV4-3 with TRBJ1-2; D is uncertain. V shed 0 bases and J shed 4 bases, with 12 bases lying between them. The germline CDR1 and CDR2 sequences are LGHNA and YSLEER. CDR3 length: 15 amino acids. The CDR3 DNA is TGCGCCAGCAGCCAAGATATGGCAGGAGGCTATGGCTACACCTTC. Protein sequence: CASSQDMAGGYGYTF.

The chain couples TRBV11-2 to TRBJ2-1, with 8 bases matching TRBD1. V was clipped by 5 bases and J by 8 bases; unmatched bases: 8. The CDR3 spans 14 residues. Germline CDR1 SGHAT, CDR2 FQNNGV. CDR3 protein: CASSLRTGLDEQFF. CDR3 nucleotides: TGTGCCAGCAGCCTGAGGACAGGGTTAGATGAGCAGTTCTTC. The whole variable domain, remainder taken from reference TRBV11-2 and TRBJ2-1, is EAGVAQSPRYKIIEKRQSVAFWCNPISGHATLYWYQQILGQGPKLLIQFQNNGVVDDSQLPKDRFSAERLKGVDSTLKIQPAKLEDSAVYLCASSLRTGLDEQFFGPGTRLTVL.

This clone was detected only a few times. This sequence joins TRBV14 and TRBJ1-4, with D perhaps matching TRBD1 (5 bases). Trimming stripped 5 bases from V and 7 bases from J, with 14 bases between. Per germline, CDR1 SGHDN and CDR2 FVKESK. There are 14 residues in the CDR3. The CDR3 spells CASSSLTRAEKLFF. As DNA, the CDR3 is TGTGCCAGCAGCTCGCTTACCAGGGCTGAAAAACTGTTTTTT.

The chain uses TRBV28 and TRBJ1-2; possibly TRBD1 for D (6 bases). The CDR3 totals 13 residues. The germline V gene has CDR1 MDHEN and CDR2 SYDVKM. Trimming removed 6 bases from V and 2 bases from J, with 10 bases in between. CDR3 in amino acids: CASRETGNYGYTF. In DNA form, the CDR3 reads TGTGCCAGCAGGGAAACAGGGAACTATGGCTACACCTTC.

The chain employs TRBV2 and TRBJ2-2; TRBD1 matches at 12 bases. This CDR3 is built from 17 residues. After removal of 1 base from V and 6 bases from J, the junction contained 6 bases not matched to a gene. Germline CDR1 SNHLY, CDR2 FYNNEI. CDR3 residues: CASSEGDRGRRAGELFF. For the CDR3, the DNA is TGTGCCAGCAGTGAAGGGGACAGGGGGCGAAGGGCCGGGGAGCTGTTTTTT.

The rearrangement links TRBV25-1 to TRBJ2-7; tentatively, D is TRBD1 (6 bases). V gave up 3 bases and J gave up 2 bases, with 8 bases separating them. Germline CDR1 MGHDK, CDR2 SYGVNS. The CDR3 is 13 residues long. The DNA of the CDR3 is TGTGCCAGCAGTGAGCCAGGGGCCTACGAGCAGTACTTC. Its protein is CASSEPGAYEQYF.

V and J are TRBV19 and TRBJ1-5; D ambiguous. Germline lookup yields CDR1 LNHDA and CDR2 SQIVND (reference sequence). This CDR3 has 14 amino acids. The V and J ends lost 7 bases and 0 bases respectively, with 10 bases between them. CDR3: CASTQRVSNQPQHF. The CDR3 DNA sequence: TGTGCCAGTACCCAGCGGGTTAGCAATCAGCCCCAGCATTTT.